One T cell receptor beta chain is described in this entry. Its specificity is unknown. This entry belongs to a study of T cells in Graves' hyperthyroidism and ophthalmopathy. Broader study findings: Onset of ophthalmopathy came a median 6.5 months after the model predicted it. Expanded thyroid clonotypes (above 0.001) were mostly also found in blood.

Amplification of TCR beta CDR3 regions used RNA as the template. With the HTBI primer set, the TCR CDR3 went through a first round of RT-PCR. One entry per CDR3 protein results from TCRdb running MiXCR on the multiplex PCR reads. Among around 530,000 distinct CDR3 sequences listed, about 15% were seen once. The trim removed 3 bases at V and 4 bases at J, leaving 3 bases unmatched. The CDR3 spans 14 residues. Germline assignment: CDR1 KGHDR and CDR2 SFDVKD. This chain uses TRBV24-1 with TRBJ1-2; the match to TRBD1 covers 8 bases. This sequence originates from a woman aged 18 to 35 with Graves' ophthalmopathy. Source material: blood. This CDR3 reads CATSDAGTGYGYTF. CDR3 bases: TGTGCCACCAGTGATGCCGGGACAGGCTATGGCTACACCTTC.